The 9 T cell receptor beta chains in this list originate from one sample, sequenced in a study of cytomegalovirus exposure and HLA in healthy donors. Sequencing used immunoSEQ multiplex PCR; TCRdb keeps in-frame clones, though not all of them. The sample gives some 50,000 clones, 93% of which show up once; about 6% is in the top ten. What was sequenced was PBMCs. These receptor sequences come from a woman between 18 and 29 years old in good health and CMV-seronegative.

V and J are TRBV19 and TRBJ1-2, with TRBD1 as a possible D gene (6 bases). This CDR3 contains 14 residues. Germline V gene sequence: CDR1 LNHDA, CDR2 SQIVND (reference sequence). Trimming pared 4 bases from V and 5 bases from J, leaving 14 bases between. The CDR3 loop is CASSRGGDWYGYTF. The CDR3 region has the DNA TGTGCCAGTAGTAGAGGGGGGGACTGGTATGGCTACACCTTC.

CDR3 DNA: TGTGCCAGCTGTGACAGGGAGAATGGCTACACCTTC. Translating it yields CASCDRENGYTF. The V and J genes are TRBV27 and TRBJ1-2; the match to TRBD1 covers 7 bases. V trimming: 8 bases; J trimming: 6 bases; junction bases outside the gene matches: 6. The germline V gene has CDR1 MNHEY and CDR2 SMNVEV (reference sequence). The CDR3 length is 12 residues.

The chain couples TRBV29-1 to TRBJ2-7, with D maybe TRBD2 (6 bases). Germline V gene lookup returns CDR1 SQVTM and CDR2 ANQGSEA. This CDR3 region has 14 residues. Trimming pared 4 bases from V and 0 bases from J, leaving 13 bases between. This chain's CDR3 is CSVVGDSFSYEQYV. The DNA for the CDR3 is TGCAGCGTTGTGGGGGACTCCTTCTCCTACGAGCAGTACGTC.

The V call is TRBV9, the J call TRBJ2-1, with D possibly being TRBD2 (5 bases). Deletions cut 3 bases from V and 0 bases from J, with 16 bases between. In germline, CDR1 is SGDLS, CDR2 YYNGEE. There are 17 residues in the CDR3. The CDR3 bases are TGTGCCAGCAGCGAAAGCGGTTCCCGAAGCTCCTACAATGAGCAGTTCTTC. It codes for CASSESGSRSSYNEQFF.

In its sample, this clone was seen once. The CDR3 region is CASSSGSGANVLTF. In DNA form, the CDR3 reads TGTGCCAGCAGCTCCGGTTCTGGGGCCAACGTCCTGACTTTC. The rearrangement links TRBV11-1 to TRBJ2-6; D ambiguous. The CDR3 runs 14 residues. Trimming cost V 4 bases and J 1 base, with 5 bases left between them. Germline V CDR1 and CDR2: SGHAT, FQDESV (reference sequence).

The chain carries TRBV21-1 and TRBJ1-5. TRBV21-1 is an annotated pseudogene. There are 16 residues in the CDR3. CDR3 coding DNA: TGTGCCAGCAGCAAAGGTTGCCCGGAGGTTGGTCAGCCCCAGCATTTT. This encodes CASSKGCPEVGQPQHF.

The chain couples TRBV30 to TRBJ2-1, with 13 positions matching TRBD2. V dropped 0 bases and J dropped 7; count of bases not matched to a gene: 6. CDR1 and CDR2 (germline): GTSNPN, SVGIG (reference sequence). The CDR3 is 16 residues long. The CDR3: CAWSVPSGLAGNEQFF. The CDR3 coding sequence is TGTGCCTGGAGTGTACCTTCGGGACTAGCGGGAAATGAGCAGTTCTTC. Supplemented by reference TRBV30 and TRBJ2-1, the full variable domain reads SQTIHQWPATLVQPVGSPLSLECTVEGTSNPNLYWYRQAAGRGLQLLFYSVGIGQISSEVPQNLSASRPQDRQFILSSKKLLLSDSGFYLCAWSVPSGLAGNEQFFGPGTRLTVL.

This chain links TRBV5-1 with TRBJ2-5, with D maybe TRBD1 (5 bases). Per germline, CDR1 SGHRS and CDR2 YFSETQ. The CDR3 runs 16 residues. Between the trimmed V and J ends, which lost 2 bases and 1 base, there was a span of 15 bases. The DNA of the CDR3 is TGCGCCAGCAGCTTTGGTGCAGGGATACGCCAAGAGACCCAGTACTTC. Protein sequence: CASSFGAGIRQETQYF.

This clone was seen a handful of times. The chain is built from TRBV10-3 and TRBJ2-1, with D perhaps TRBD1 (5 bases). The CDR3 consists of 12 residues. The germline V gene encodes CDR1 ENHRY and CDR2 SYGVKD. V was clipped by 3 bases and J by 6 bases, with 6 bases between them. The chain's CDR3 is CAISERGNEQFF. The CDR3 coding sequence is TGTGCCATCAGTGAAAGGGGCAATGAGCAGTTCTTC.